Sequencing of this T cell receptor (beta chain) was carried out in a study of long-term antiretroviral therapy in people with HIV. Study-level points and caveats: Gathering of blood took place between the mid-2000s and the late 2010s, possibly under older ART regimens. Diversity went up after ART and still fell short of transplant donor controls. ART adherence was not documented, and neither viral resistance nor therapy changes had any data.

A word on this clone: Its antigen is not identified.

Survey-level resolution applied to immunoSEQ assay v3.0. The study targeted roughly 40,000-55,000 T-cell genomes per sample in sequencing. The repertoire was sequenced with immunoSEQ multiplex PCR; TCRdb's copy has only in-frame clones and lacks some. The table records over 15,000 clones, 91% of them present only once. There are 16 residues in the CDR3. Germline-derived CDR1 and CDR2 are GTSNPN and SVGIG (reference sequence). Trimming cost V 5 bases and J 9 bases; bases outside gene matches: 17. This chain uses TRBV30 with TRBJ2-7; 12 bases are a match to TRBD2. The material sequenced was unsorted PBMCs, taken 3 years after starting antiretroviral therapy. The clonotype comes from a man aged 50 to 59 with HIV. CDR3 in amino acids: CAWRKTGWTSGEGQYF. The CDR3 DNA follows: TGTGCCTGGCGTAAGACAGGATGGACTAGCGGGGAAGGGCAGTACTTC.